This T cell receptor (beta chain) was found in a study of immune evolution from preneoplasia to lung adenocarcinoma. Study-level points and caveats: Top clone frequencies peaked in normal lung, apparently declining through invasive adenocarcinoma. Clonality was highest in normal lung, lower in later-stage lesions apparently.

Libraries were prepared by immunoSEQ multiplex PCR; TCRdb keeps only in-frame clonotypes and omits some of them. The table includes approximately 5,000 clones, roughly 76% detected once. Concerning this clone itself: As yet, its antigen is unknown.

V lost 4 bases and J 6 bases, leaving 13 bases between the germline ends. The CDR3 runs to 13 residues. The germline gives CDR1 MNHNS, CDR2 SASEGT. The clonotype was recovered from a donor at least 70 years old with lung adenocarcinoma. The genes are TRBV6-1 and TRBJ2-7, with D maybe TRBD2 (6 bases). The sample taken for sequencing was FFPE adjacent normal lung tissue. The CDR3 loop is CASSAQGLLEQYF. CDR3 in DNA: TGTGCCAGCAGTGCGCAGGGACTCCTCGAGCAGTACTTC.